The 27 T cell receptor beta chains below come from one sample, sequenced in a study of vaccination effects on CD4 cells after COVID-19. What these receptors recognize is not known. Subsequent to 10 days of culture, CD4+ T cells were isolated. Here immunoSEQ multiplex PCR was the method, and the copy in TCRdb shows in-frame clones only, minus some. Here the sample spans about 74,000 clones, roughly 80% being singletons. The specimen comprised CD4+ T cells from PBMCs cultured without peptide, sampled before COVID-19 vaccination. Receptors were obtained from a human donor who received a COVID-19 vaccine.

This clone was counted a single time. CDR3: CASAPGPEGTQYF. The CDR3 DNA sequence: TGTGCTAGTGCCCCGGGCCCCGAGGGAACTCAGTACTTC. This rearrangement joins TRBV12-5 to TRBJ2-5, with a possible D match to TRBD2 (5 bases). The length of the CDR3 is 13 residues. V lost 7 bases and J 11 bases, leaving 20 bases between the germline ends. The germline CDR1 and CDR2 sequences are LGHNT and FRNRAP.

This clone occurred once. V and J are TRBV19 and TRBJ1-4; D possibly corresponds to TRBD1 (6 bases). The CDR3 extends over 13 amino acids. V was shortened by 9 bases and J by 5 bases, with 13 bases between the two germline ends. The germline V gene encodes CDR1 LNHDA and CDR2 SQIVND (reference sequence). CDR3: CASQGQLNEKLFF. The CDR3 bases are TGTGCCAGCCAGGGGCAGCTCAATGAAAAACTGTTTTTT.

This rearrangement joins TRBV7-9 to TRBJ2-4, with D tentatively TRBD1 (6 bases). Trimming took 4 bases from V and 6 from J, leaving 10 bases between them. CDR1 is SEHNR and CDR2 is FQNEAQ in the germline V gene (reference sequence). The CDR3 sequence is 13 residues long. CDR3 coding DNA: TGTGCCAGCAGCTCAGGACAGATAAACATTCAGTACTTC. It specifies CASSSGQINIQYF.

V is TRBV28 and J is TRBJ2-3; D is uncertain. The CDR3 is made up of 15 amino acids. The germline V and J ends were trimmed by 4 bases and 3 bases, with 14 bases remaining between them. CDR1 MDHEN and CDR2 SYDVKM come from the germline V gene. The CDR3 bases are TGTGCCAGCAGTTCAGTAGGGTTAAGAACAGATACGCAGTATTTT. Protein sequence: CASSSVGLRTDTQYF. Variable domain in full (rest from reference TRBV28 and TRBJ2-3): DVKVTQSSRYLVKRTGEKVFLECVQDMDHENMFWYRQDPGLGLRLIYFSYDVKMKEKGDIPEGYSVSREKKERFSLILESASTNQTSMYLCASSSVGLRTDTQYFGPGTRLTVL.

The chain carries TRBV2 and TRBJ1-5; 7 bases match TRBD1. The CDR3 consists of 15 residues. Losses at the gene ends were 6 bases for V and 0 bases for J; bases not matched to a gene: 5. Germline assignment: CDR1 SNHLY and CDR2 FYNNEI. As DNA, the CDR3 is TGTGCCAGCAGAGCGACAGGGTATAGCAATCAGCCCCAGCATTTT. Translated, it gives CASRATGYSNQPQHF.

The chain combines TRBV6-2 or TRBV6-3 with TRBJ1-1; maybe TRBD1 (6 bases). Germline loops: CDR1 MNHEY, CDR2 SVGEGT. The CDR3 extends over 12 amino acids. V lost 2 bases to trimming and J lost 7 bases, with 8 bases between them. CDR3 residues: CASSYQGIEAFF. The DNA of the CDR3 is TGTGCCAGCAGTTACCAGGGGATTGAAGCTTTCTTT.

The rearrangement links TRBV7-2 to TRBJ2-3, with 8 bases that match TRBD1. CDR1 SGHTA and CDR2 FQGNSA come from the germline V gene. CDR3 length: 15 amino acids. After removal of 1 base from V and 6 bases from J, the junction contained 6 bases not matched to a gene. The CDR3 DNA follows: TGTGCCAGCAGCTTAGTCAGGGGGCCCGGGGATACGCAGTATTTT. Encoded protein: CASSLVRGPGDTQYF.

The CDR3 DNA is TGTGCCAGCAGCCTCCAGCTCTCTGGAAACACCATATATTTT. This encodes CASSLQLSGNTIYF. This rearrangement joins TRBV3-1 (or the pseudogene TRBV3-2) to TRBJ1-3, with D unclear. The CDR3 is 14 residues long. With 4 bases removed from V and 0 bases from J, the gap between germline ends came to 7 bases. Per the germline V gene, CDR1 is LGHDT and CDR2 is YNNKEL (reference sequence).

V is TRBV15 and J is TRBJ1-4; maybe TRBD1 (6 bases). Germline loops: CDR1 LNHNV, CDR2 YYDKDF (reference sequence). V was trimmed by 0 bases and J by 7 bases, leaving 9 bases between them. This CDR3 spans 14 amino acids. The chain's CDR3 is CATSRDRGLEKLFF. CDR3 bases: TGTGCCACCAGCAGAGACAGGGGCCTTGAAAAACTGTTTTTT. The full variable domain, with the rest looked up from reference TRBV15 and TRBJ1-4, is DAMVIQNPRYQVTQFGKPVTLSCSQTLNHNVMYWYQQKSSQAPKLLFHYYDKDFNNEADTPDNFQSRRPNTSFCFLDIRSPGLGDTAMYLCATSRDRGLEKLFFGSGTQLSVL.

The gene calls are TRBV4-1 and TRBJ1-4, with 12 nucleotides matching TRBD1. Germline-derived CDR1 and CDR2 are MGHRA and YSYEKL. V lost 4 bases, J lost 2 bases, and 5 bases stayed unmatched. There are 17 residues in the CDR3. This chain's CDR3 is CASSPSGTGGTNEKLFF. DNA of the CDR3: TGCGCCAGCAGCCCATCCGGGACAGGGGGCACTAATGAAAAACTGTTTTTT.

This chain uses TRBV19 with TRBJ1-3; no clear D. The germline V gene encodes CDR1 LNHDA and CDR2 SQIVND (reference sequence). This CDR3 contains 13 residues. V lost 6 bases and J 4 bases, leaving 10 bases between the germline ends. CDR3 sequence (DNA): TGTGCCAGTAGCCGAGGGTTGGGAAACACCATATATTTT. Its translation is CASSRGLGNTIYF.

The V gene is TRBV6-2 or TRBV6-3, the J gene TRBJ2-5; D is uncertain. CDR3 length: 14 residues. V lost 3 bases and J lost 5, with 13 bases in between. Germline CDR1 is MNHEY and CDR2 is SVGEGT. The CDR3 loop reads CASSYYSLRETQYF. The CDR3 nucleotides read TGTGCCAGCAGTTATTACAGCTTAAGGGAGACCCAGTACTTC.

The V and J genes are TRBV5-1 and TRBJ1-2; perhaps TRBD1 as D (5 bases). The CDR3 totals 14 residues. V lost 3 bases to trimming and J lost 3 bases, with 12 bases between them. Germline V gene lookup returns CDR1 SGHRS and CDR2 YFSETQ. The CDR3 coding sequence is TGCGCCAGCAGCTGGGGGACGTCCGACTATGGCTACACCTTC. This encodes CASSWGTSDYGYTF.

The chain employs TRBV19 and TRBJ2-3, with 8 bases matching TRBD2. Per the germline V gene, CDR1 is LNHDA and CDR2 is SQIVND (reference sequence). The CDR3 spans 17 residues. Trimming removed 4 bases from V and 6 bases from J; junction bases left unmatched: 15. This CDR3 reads CASSTLGAGARDDTQYF. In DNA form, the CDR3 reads TGTGCCAGTAGTACTCTGGGAGCGGGGGCCCGAGATGATACGCAGTATTTT. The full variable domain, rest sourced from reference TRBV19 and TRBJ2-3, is DGGITQSPKYLFRKEGQNVTLSCEQNLNHDAMYWYRQDPGQGLRLIYYSQIVNDFQKGDIAEGYSVSREKKESFPLTVTSAQKNPTAFYLCASSTLGAGARDDTQYFGPGTRLTVL.

This CDR3 is CASSSYGTGGVYGYTF. For the CDR3, the DNA is TGTGCCAGCAGTTCATACGGGACAGGGGGCGTCTATGGCTACACCTTC. This chain connects TRBV27 to TRBJ1-2; 12 positions agree with TRBD1. The CDR3 contains 16 residues. Germline V gives CDR1 MNHEY, CDR2 SMNVEV (reference sequence). With V trimmed by 4 bases and J by 4 bases, 7 bases remained unmatched.

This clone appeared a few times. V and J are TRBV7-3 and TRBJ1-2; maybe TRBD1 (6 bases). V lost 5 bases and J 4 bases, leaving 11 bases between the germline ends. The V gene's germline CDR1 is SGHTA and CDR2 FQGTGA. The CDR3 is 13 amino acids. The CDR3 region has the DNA TGTGCCAGCAGCCAACAGGGTGGCTATGGCTACACCTTC. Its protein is CASSQQGGYGYTF.

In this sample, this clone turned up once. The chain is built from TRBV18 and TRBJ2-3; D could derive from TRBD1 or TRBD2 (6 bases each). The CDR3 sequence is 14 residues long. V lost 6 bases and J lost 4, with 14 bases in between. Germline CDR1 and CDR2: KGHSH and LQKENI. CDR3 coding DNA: TGTGCCAGCTCGCGGGACAATCTCCCAGATACGCAGTATTTT. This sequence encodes CASSRDNLPDTQYF.

The DNA for the CDR3 is TGTGCCAGCAGCTTGGGGGACAGGGTAGAAAATGAGCAGTTCTTC. Translated, it gives CASSLGDRVENEQFF. The chain carries TRBV5-6 and TRBJ2-1, with 9 positions matching TRBD1. With 0 bases clipped from V and 7 bases from J, the junction kept 5 bases outside the gene matches. This CDR3 region has 15 residues. Germline CDR1 is SGHDT and CDR2 is YYEEEE.

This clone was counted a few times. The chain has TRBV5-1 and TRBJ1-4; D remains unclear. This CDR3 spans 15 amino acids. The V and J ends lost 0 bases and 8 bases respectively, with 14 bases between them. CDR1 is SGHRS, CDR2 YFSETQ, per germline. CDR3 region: CASSLDGVTSEKLFF. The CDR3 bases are TGCGCCAGCAGCTTGGATGGGGTAACGAGCGAAAAACTGTTTTTT.

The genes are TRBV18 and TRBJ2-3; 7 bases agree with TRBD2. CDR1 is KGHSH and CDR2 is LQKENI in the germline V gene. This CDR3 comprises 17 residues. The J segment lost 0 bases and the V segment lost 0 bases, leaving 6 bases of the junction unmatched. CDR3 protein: CASSPPGLLPSTDTQYF. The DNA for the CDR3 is TGTGCCAGCTCACCACCGGGACTACTCCCCAGCACAGATACGCAGTATTTT.

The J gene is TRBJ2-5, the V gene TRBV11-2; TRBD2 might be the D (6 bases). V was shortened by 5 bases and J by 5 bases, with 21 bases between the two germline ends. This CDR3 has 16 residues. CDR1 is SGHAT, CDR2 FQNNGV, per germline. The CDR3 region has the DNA TGTGCCAGCAGCCATTATCCCGGGACTCCCGAGGAGACCCAGTACTTC. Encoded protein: CASSHYPGTPEETQYF.

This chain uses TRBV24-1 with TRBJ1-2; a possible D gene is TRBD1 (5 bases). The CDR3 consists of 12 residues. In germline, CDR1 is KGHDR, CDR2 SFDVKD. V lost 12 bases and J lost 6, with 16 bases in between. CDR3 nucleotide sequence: TGTGCCCCCCCACCGGGGGGGGATGGCTACACCTTC. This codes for CAPPPGGDGYTF.

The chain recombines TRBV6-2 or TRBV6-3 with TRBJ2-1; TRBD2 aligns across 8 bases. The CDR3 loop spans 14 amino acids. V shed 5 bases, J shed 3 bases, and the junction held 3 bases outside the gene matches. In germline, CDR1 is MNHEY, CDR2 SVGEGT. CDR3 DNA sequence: TGTGCCAGCAGTCGACGGGGGGGCTACAATGAGCAGTTCTTC. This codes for CASSRRGGYNEQFF.

CDR3: CASSLSRTSGTYNEQFF. CDR3 in DNA: TGCGCCAGCAGCTTGTCCCGGACTAGCGGAACCTACAATGAGCAGTTCTTC. The rearrangement uses TRBV5-1 and TRBJ2-1; the match to TRBD2 covers 10 bases. The CDR3 consists of 17 residues. V dropped 1 base and J dropped 2; count of bases not matched to a gene: 6. Germline CDR1 and CDR2: SGHRS and YFSETQ.

The CDR3 bases are TGTGCCAGCAGTGTACAGGGGGGCTCCTACAATGAGCAGTTCTTC. Protein sequence: CASSVQGGSYNEQFF. V and J are TRBV2 and TRBJ2-1, with 8 bases aligning to TRBD1. V lost 4 bases and J lost 0; bases outside the gene matches: 2. Germline CDR1 is SNHLY and CDR2 is FYNNEI. The CDR3 sequence is 15 residues long.

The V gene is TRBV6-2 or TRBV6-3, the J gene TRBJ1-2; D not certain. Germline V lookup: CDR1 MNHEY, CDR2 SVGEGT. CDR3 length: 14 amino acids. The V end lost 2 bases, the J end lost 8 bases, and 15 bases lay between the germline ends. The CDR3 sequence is CASSYSWSGGGYTF. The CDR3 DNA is TGTGCCAGCAGTTACAGTTGGTCAGGCGGGGGCTACACCTTC.

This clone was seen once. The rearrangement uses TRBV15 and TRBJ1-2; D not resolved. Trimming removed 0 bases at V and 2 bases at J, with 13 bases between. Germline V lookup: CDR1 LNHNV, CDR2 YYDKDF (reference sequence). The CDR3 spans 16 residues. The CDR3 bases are TGTGCCACCAGCAGAGATCGGGAGGGCGCGAACTATGGCTACACCTTC. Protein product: CATSRDREGANYGYTF.